This T cell receptor beta chain was recovered during a study of regulatory T cells in long-lasting Graves disease. The length of the CDR3 is 12 residues. CDR1 is MNHNY, CDR2 SVGAGI, per germline (reference sequence). The study's findings and limits: Since the sample size was small, accuracy may have been reduced. TRBV28, TRBJ1-2 and TRBJ2-5 were favored in persistent disease.

Time point denoted: persistent/refractory GD, antithyroid drugs over 5 years with positive TRAb. The authors made the TCR library using RNA they extracted from PBMCs. Criteria from the American Thyroid Association guidelines were applied to diagnose Graves' disease. Through Arm-PCR of CDR3 regions and iRepertoire HTBI primers, TCR beta libraries were built. One entry per CDR3 protein, called by TCRdb with MiXCR from the multiplex PCR reads. The profile shows 310,000 or so distinct CDR3 sequences, approximately 20% of them singletons. With respect to this clonotype: Its antigen remains unknown. A much larger clone differs by one base, so this may be a read error.

Sample: peripheral blood mononuclear cells (PBMCs), taken when the disease was refractory, from a patient treated with antithyroid drugs. The sequence was collected from a female donor with Graves disease. The gene calls are TRBV6-6 and TRBJ2-5; D is ambiguous. Here the CDR3 DNA reads TGTGCCAGCAGTAACTCGACGAACGCCTGGTACTTC. It translates to CASSNSTNAWYF.